One T cell receptor beta chain is described in this entry. This table comes from immunoSEQ multiplex PCR, and its TCRdb copy is limited to in-frame clones, with some not included. The sample carries approximately 120,000 clones, 85% to 95% recorded once. The V and J ends lost 2 bases and 3 bases respectively, with 8 bases between them. The CDR3 has 14 amino acids. CDR1 and CDR2 from the germline V gene are MNHNS and SASEGT. These data belong to a study of OX40 agonist ivuxolimab in advanced cancers. Study-level information: Hepatocellular carcinoma, melanoma, renal cell or head and neck cancer occurred in dose-escalation patients.

Patients had blood sampled at baseline and again on cycle 4 day 1 and cycle 7 day 1. The genes are TRBV6-1 and TRBJ1-3; no firm D call. The sequence was collected from an adult with an advanced solid tumor such as melanoma, head and neck, liver or kidney cancer. Source: CD4+ or CD8+ T cells sorted from blood, taken in a trial of the OX40 agonist ivuxolimab. The CDR3: CASSELWLGNTIYF. CDR3 nucleotides: TGTGCCAGCAGTGAACTTTGGCTTGGAAACACCATATATTTT.